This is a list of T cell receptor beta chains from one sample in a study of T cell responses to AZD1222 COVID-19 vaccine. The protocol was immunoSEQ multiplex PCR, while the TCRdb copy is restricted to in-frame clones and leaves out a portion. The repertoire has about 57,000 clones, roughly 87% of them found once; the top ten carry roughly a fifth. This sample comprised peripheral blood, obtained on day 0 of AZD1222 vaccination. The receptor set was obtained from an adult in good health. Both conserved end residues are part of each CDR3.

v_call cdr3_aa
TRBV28 CASQRQDSNTGELFF
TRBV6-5 CASTPPTDTQYF
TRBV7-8 CASSRTRGSGNTEAFF
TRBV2 CASSSGRPGADEQYF
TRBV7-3 CASSLGLPGNTIYF
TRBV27 CASSLSPGGTEAFF
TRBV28 CASSRTPTYEQYF
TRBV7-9 CASSLITEAFF
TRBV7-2 CASSLMASGGRAYNEQFF
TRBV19 CASRASSGNTIYF
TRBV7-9 CASSLAGTQSGNTIYF
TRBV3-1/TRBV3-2 CASSQDDRKGTEAFF
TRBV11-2 CASSLAPPSAF
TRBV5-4 CASRGGLGGRPSTDTQYF
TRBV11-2 CASSLAFTGGGEKLFF
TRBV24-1 CATSDNGGPYNEQFF
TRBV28 CASMRGGWGTDTQYF
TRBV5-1 CASSTPGGGGAVETQYF
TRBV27 CASSSIGNSPLHF
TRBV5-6 CASSSGLYSNQPQHF
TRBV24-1 CATRTPGSGNTIYF
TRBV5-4 CASRGVPDANVLTF
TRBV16 CASSHRGGARTDTQYF
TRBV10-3 CATGQLGSDTEAFF
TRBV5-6 CASSTPTNYGYTF
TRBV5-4 CASSLQLNQETQYF
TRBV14 CASSYGSLFGDTQYF
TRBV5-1 CASYREVGELFF
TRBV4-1 CASSHNMKETQYF
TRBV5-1 CASSLGPGSYNEQFF
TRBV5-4 CASRHPDTEAFF
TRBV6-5 CASSYTFSTRELFF
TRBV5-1 CASAREGSTNTGELFF
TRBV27 CASGYDRGKVNYGYTF
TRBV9 CASSPGQGSGNTIYF
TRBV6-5 CASSLQGSTEAFF
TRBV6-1 CASSEWVVAGIRTEAFF
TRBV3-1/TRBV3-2 CASSKEGAASMIGELFF
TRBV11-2 CASSPQTGIDTQYF
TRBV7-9 CASSPAGTGAEQFF
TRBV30 CAWRSSQGAYGYTF
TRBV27 CASSARGGDTEAFF
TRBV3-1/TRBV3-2 CASSQLFDGYTF
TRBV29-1 CSVAQGLTTEAFF
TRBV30 CAWSEPYGYTF
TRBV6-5 CATKDRASTNSPLHF
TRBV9 CASSPGAGASVGTDTQYF
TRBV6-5 CASSYRGQSGNTIYF
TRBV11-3 CASSFGTSLYNEQFF
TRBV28 CATHDPTGEKLFF
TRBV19 CASSPIAGGYNEQFF
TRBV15 CATSSHGGKGTEAFF
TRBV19 CASGLGGRYDTQYF
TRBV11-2 CASSFLSSSGGSGEQYF
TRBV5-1 CASSLSQGGSPLHF
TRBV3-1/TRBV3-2 CASSRVYEQYF